This is a list of T cell receptor beta chains from one sample in a study of shared clonotypes between healthy human individuals. Sequenced by immunoSEQ multiplex PCR; TCRdb stores in-frame clones only, minus some. The data show 2.3 million or so clones, over 85% seen once. The sample consisted of naive CD4+ T cells from PBMCs. These receptors came from a man between 18 and 35 years old in good health. Some clones in this sample may be carry-over from other donors' samples. CDR3s include the opening cysteine and the closing phenylalanine or tryptophan. A D gene is named only where the DNA matches it firmly. Size values are once, few and many counts, or a class for expanded clones, and some rows have none.

CDR3aa,CDR3nt,abundance,v_gene,len,j_gene,d_gene
CASSFGPTAPYEQYF,TGTGCCAGCAGCTTTGGACCCACGGCCCCCTACGAGCAGTACTTC,NA,TRBV7-2,15,TRBJ2-7,NA
CASSFDPGSRFGANVLTF,TGTGCCAGCAGCTTCGACCCGGGCTCCCGATTCGGGGCCAACGTCCTGACTTTC,NA,TRBV11-2,18,TRBJ2-6,NA
CASSLLVRLNTDTQYF,TGTGCCAGCAGTTTGCTCGTAAGACTAAACACAGATACGCAGTATTTT,NA,TRBV27,16,TRBJ2-3,NA
CASITMLAKNIQYF,TGTGCCAGCATCACAATGCTAGCCAAAAACATTCAGTACTTC,NA,TRBV11-3,14,TRBJ2-4,NA
CASSFRGANQETQYF,TGTGCCAGCAGTTTTAGGGGAGCGAACCAAGAGACCCAGTACTTC,NA,TRBV28,15,TRBJ2-5,NA
CASNIRQKNYGYTF,TGTGCCAGCAATATTCGACAGAAGAACTATGGCTACACCTTC,NA,TRBV11-2,14,TRBJ1-2,NA
CASSGVGSNEKLFF,TGCGCCAGCAGCGGCGTGGGGTCCAATGAAAAACTGTTTTTT,NA,TRBV5-1,14,TRBJ1-4,NA
CASSFPGLAGGPEDTQYF,TGTGCCAGCAGTTTTCCTGGACTAGCGGGAGGGCCGGAAGATACGCAGTATTTT,NA,TRBV28,18,TRBJ2-3,TRBD2
CASSEWAGHTYGYTF,TGTGCCAGCAGTGAATGGGCGGGACACACCTATGGCTACACCTTC,NA,TRBV6-1,15,TRBJ1-2,NA
CASSFQSTGLGGTEAFF,TGTGCCAGCAGTTTTCAGAGTACGGGGTTGGGGGGCACTGAAGCTTTCTTT,NA,TRBV28,17,TRBJ1-1,NA
CASSTPGYEQYF,TGCGCCAGCAGCACCCCCGGTTACGAGCAGTACTTC,NA,TRBV5-1,12,TRBJ2-7,NA
CAWSSRVGQPQHF,TGTGCCTGGAGTTCCAGGGTCGGGCAGCCCCAGCATTTT,NA,TRBV30,13,TRBJ1-5,NA
CASSGDRDYNEQFF,TGTGCCAGCAGCGGGGACAGAGACTACAATGAGCAGTTCTTC,NA,TRBV6-4,14,TRBJ2-1,TRBD1
CASSPRGANTGELFF,TGTGCCAGCAGCCCGAGGGGGGCCAACACCGGGGAGCTGTTTTTT,NA,TRBV9,15,TRBJ2-2,NA
CAWSEGLNSPLHF,TGTGCCTGGAGTGAAGGGCTTAATTCACCCCTCCACTTT,NA,TRBV30,13,TRBJ1-6,NA
CASSTTGLAGGLVAGELFF,TGCGCCAGCAGCACAACCGGACTAGCGGGAGGGCTCGTCGCCGGGGAGCTGTTTTTT,NA,TRBV5-1,19,TRBJ2-2,TRBD2
CASSLLAVTGELFF,TGTGCCAGCAGCCTTTTAGCAGTGACCGGGGAGCTGTTTTTT,NA,TRBV11-2,14,TRBJ2-2,NA
CASSRGTSGRRETQYF,TGCGCCAGCAGCCGCGGGACTAGCGGGAGGAGGGAGACCCAGTACTTC,NA,TRBV4-1,16,TRBJ2-5,TRBD2
CASSFGTGVYEQYF,TGTGCCAGCAGTTTTGGGACAGGGGTCTACGAGCAGTACTTC,NA,TRBV28,14,TRBJ2-7,TRBD1
CASSYGGWNTGELFF,TGTGCCAGCAGTTACGGCGGGTGGAACACCGGGGAGCTGTTTTTT,NA,TRBV6-5,15,TRBJ2-2,NA
CASSPPKGLSGYTF,TGTGCCAGCAGTCCTCCAAAGGGACTCTCTGGCTACACCTTC,few,TRBV28,14,TRBJ1-2,NA
CASPNRAHGYTF,TGTGCCAGCCCAAACCGGGCCCATGGCTACACCTTC,NA,TRBV27,12,TRBJ1-2,NA
CASSETGTGKNEKLFF,TGTGCCAGCAGTGAAACCGGGACAGGAAAAAATGAAAAACTGTTTTTT,NA,TRBV6-1,16,TRBJ1-4,TRBD1
CASSFETGSDTQYF,TGCGCCAGCAGCTTTGAGACAGGGTCAGATACGCAGTATTTT,once,TRBV5-1,14,TRBJ2-3,TRBD1
CSVGRALYGYTF,TGCAGCGTTGGTCGGGCCCTCTATGGCTACACCTTC,NA,TRBV29-1,12,TRBJ1-2,NA
CASSVDGRFFTDTQYF,TGTGCCAGCAGCGTAGACGGGCGGTTCTTCACAGATACGCAGTATTTT,NA,TRBV9,16,TRBJ2-3,NA
CSVAPGTGMETQYF,TGCAGCGTTGCCCCCGGGACAGGGATGGAGACCCAGTACTTC,once,TRBV29-1,14,TRBJ2-5,TRBD1
CAISEKGLTEAFF,TGTGCCATCAGTGAAAAGGGTCTGACTGAAGCTTTCTTT,once,TRBV10-3,13,TRBJ1-1,NA
CAWRPPGAAQYF,TGTGCCTGGCGACCCCCCGGGGCGGCCCAGTACTTC,NA,TRBV30,12,TRBJ2-5,NA
CATSRGVATYEQYF,TGTGCCACCAGCAGAGGGGTAGCGACCTACGAGCAGTACTTC,NA,TRBV15,14,TRBJ2-7,NA
CASITDTYQPQHF,TGTGCCAGCATCACGGACACCTATCAGCCCCAGCATTTT,once,TRBV28,13,TRBJ1-5,NA
CASSFLAGSYNEQFF,TGTGCCAGCAGCTTCCTAGCGGGTTCCTACAATGAGCAGTTCTTC,NA,TRBV5-4,15,TRBJ2-1,TRBD2
CSVAGTSGREGVSTDTQYF,TGCAGCGTTGCAGGGACTAGCGGGAGGGAGGGGGTGAGCACAGATACGCAGTATTTT,NA,TRBV29-1,19,TRBJ2-3,TRBD2
CSAAEDYGYTF,TGCAGTGCTGCAGAAGACTATGGCTACACCTTC,NA,TRBV20-1,11,TRBJ1-2,NA
CASSPGQANTEAFF,TGTGCCAGCAGCCCGGGACAGGCGAACACTGAAGCTTTCTTT,NA,TRBV7-3,14,TRBJ1-1,TRBD1
CASSYGTQQQYF,TGTGCCAGCAGTTACGGGACCCAGCAGCAGTACTTC,NA,TRBV6-5,12,TRBJ2-7,NA
CASSIGKLREKLFF,TGTGCCAGTAGTATCGGCAAGCTGCGCGAAAAACTGTTTTTT,few,TRBV19,14,TRBJ1-4,NA
CASSDLGSDTQYF,TGTGCCAGCAGTGACCTGGGGTCGGATACGCAGTATTTT,once,TRBV6-4,13,TRBJ2-3,NA
CASSSGTWRQLSSYEQYF,TGTGCCAGCAGCTCGGGGACCTGGAGACAGCTGAGCTCCTACGAGCAGTACTTC,NA,TRBV5-6,18,TRBJ2-7,NA
CASSLTLARESYEQYF,TGTGCCAGCAGCTTGACGCTCGCCAGGGAGTCCTACGAGCAGTACTTC,NA,TRBV5-5,16,TRBJ2-7,NA
CASSTWPLGTGHPGGYTF,TGTGCCAGTAGTACGTGGCCACTTGGGACAGGCCATCCTGGAGGCTACACCTTC,NA,TRBV19,18,TRBJ1-2,TRBD1
CASSYSGGQDTGELFF,TGTGCCAGCAGTTACTCGGGTGGACAAGACACCGGGGAGCTGTTTTTT,NA,TRBV6-5,16,TRBJ2-2,NA
CASLLSGSSPDTQYF,TGTGCCAGCCTCCTTAGCGGGAGTTCCCCAGATACGCAGTATTTT,NA,TRBV11-3,15,TRBJ2-3,TRBD2
CASRLGTSSTYEQYF,TGTGCCAGCAGGTTAGGGACTAGCAGCACCTACGAGCAGTACTTC,NA,TRBV6-1,15,TRBJ2-7,TRBD2
CATSRGDHNEQFF,TGTGCCACCAGCAGGGGTGACCACAATGAGCAGTTCTTC,NA,TRBV15,13,TRBJ2-1,NA
CASSQNPTSGTGELFF,TGTGCCAGCAGTCAAAACCCTACTAGCGGCACCGGGGAGCTGTTTTTT,NA,TRBV9,16,TRBJ2-2,TRBD2
CASSIIQNQPQHF,TGTGCCAGTAGTATAATCCAGAATCAGCCCCAGCATTTT,few,TRBV19,13,TRBJ1-5,NA
CASSPGQAHNEKLFF,TGCGCCAGCAGTCCCGGACAGGCTCATAATGAAAAACTGTTTTTT,NA,TRBV5-1,15,TRBJ1-4,TRBD1
CASSTASGAGYEQYF,TGTGCCAGCAGTACCGCCTCGGGGGCGGGCTACGAGCAGTACTTC,NA,TRBV6-6,15,TRBJ2-7,NA
CASSSLAATDTQYF,TGCGCCAGCAGCTCTCTAGCGGCCACAGATACGCAGTATTTT,NA,TRBV5-1,14,TRBJ2-3,TRBD2